The next 29 T cell receptor beta chains were all read from a single sample in a study of lymphopenia after photon versus proton radiotherapy. Libraries were prepared by immunoSEQ multiplex PCR; TCRdb keeps only in-frame clonotypes and omits some of them. The table has around 26,000 clones, 80% to 85% seen once. The specimen was peripheral blood, collected from a patient treated with proton-based radiotherapy. Receptor source: a woman in her 70s with pancreatic cancer.

This clone has a single count. The CDR3 DNA sequence: TGTGCCAGCTCCCAAGGCCCAGGGGATACGCAGTATTTT. Translated, it gives CASSQGPGDTQYF. The J gene is TRBJ2-3, the V gene TRBV18, with D perhaps matching TRBD1 (5 bases). The germline gives CDR1 KGHSH, CDR2 LQKENI. The CDR3 runs 13 residues. V was pared by 6 bases and J by 6 bases, with 13 bases between.

This rearrangement joins TRBV4-2 to TRBJ2-7; D might be TRBD1 or TRBD2, each matching 6 bases. V was pared by 1 base and J by 2 bases, with 12 bases between. Germline loops: CDR1 LGHNA, CDR2 YNFKEQ. The CDR3 has 15 amino acids. CDR3 region: CASSQGPGAAYEQYF. The CDR3 DNA reads TGTGCCAGCAGCCAAGGTCCGGGGGCGGCCTACGAGCAGTACTTC.

The V and J genes are TRBV6-5 and TRBJ2-3; D is perhaps TRBD2 (6 bases). The length of the CDR3 is 15 residues. Germline CDR1 reads MNHEY; CDR2 reads SVGAGI. The V gene lost 3 bases and the J gene lost 4 bases, with 14 bases spanning the gap. The CDR3 nucleotides read TGTGCCAGCAGTTATGGGGGACTCCGAGCAGATACGCAGTATTTT. Translating gives CASSYGGLRADTQYF.

This chain uses TRBV5-8 with TRBJ1-1; 8 nucleotides agree with TRBD1. The CDR3 sequence is 14 residues long. V trimming: 4 bases; J trimming: 11 bases; junction bases outside the gene matches: 13. The V gene's germline CDR1 is SGHTS and CDR2 YDEGEE. The CDR3 reads CASSLTGAWLKAFF. CDR3 sequence (DNA): TGTGCCAGCAGCCTGACAGGGGCATGGTTGAAGGCTTTCTTT.

The chain joins TRBV12-5 to TRBJ2-2, with 14 nucleotides matching TRBD2. Germline V gives CDR1 LGHNT, CDR2 FRNRAP. There are 16 residues in the CDR3. V shed 4 bases, J shed 7 bases, and the junction held 5 bases outside the gene matches. As DNA, the CDR3 is TGTGCTAGTGGTTCGACTAGCGGGAGGGCCATCGGGGAGCTGTTTTTT. Its protein is CASGSTSGRAIGELFF.

This clone came up once. The chain carries TRBV27 and TRBJ2-2, with 7 nucleotides matching TRBD1. V was pared by 5 bases and J by 4 bases, with 7 bases of the junction left unmatched. This CDR3 region has 15 residues. Germline V lookup: CDR1 MNHEY, CDR2 SMNVEV (reference sequence). The CDR3 DNA is TGTGCCAGCAGTCCACAGGGGCAGGGCACCGGGGAGCTGTTTTTT. Amino acid sequence: CASSPQGQGTGELFF.

This clone has only a few counts. V and J are TRBV7-9 and TRBJ1-6; 11 nucleotides match TRBD1. Unmatched junction bases numbered 6, after V lost 5 bases and J lost 9 bases. Germline-derived CDR1 and CDR2 are SEHNR and FQNEAQ (reference sequence). The CDR3 loop spans 15 amino acids. The CDR3 coding sequence is TGTGCCAGCAGCCCACCCGGGACAGGGGGTTCACCCCTCCACTTT. This translates into CASSPPGTGGSPLHF.

This clone was picked up a small number of times. The chain couples TRBV5-1 to TRBJ1-1; possibly TRBD1 for D (5 bases). CDR1 and CDR2 (germline): SGHRS, YFSETQ. This CDR3 has 14 residues. The germline V and J ends were trimmed by 4 bases and 1 base, with 11 bases remaining between them. CDR3 nucleotides: TGCGCCAGCAGCACCCAGACAGCGAACACTGAAGCTTTCTTT. It codes for CASSTQTANTEAFF.

The table lists this clone with a count of one. Mismatch with germline at one junction end may stem from a read error. J is TRBJ1-5 and V is TRBV19; TRBD1 agrees at 8 bases. The CDR3 contains 16 residues. Germline V lookup: CDR1 LNHDA, CDR2 SQIVND (reference sequence). The CDR3 DNA is TGTGCCAGTAGGGACAGGGATTATGAGGGCAATCAGTCCCAGCATTTT. Translated, it gives CASRDRDYEGNQSQHF. Drawing the rest from reference TRBV19 and TRBJ1-5, the complete variable domain is DGGITQSPKYLFRKEGQNVTLSCEQNLNHDAMYWYRQDPGQGLRLIYYSQIVNDFQKGDIAEGYSVSREKKESFPLTVTSAQKNPTAFYLCASRDRDYEGNQSQHFGDGTRLSIL.

This clone was seen a handful of times. The genes are TRBV27 and TRBJ2-3; 7 positions agree with TRBD2. Germline V CDR1 and CDR2: MNHEY, SMNVEV (reference sequence). V trimming: 3 bases; J trimming: 2 bases; junction bases outside the gene matches: 5. The CDR3 is made up of 15 amino acids. DNA for the CDR3: TGTGCCAGCAGTTTGGGGGGGGGATACACAGATACGCAGTATTTT. Protein sequence: CASSLGGGYTDTQYF.

In this sample, this clone turned up a few times. V is TRBV7-3 and J is TRBJ2-2; 10 bases are shared with TRBD2. The CDR3 extends over 16 amino acids. Germline CDR1 is SGHTA and CDR2 is FQGTGA. V was pared by 4 bases and J by 6 bases, with 8 bases of the junction left unmatched. The CDR3 loop is CASSSRVAGGSGELFF. CDR3 DNA: TGTGCCAGCAGCTCCCGGGTAGCGGGAGGATCCGGGGAGCTGTTTTTT.

The V and J genes are TRBV28 and TRBJ2-7, with no clear D. Germline V gene sequence: CDR1 MDHEN, CDR2 SYDVKM. The CDR3 contains 14 residues. V was trimmed by 4 bases and J by 4 bases, leaving 14 bases between them. The CDR3 nucleotides are TGTGCCAGCAGTTCCGCTTCCGCGATTTACGAGCAGTACTTC. This translates into CASSSASAIYEQYF. Filled out from reference TRBV28 and TRBJ2-7, the complete variable domain reads DVKVTQSSRYLVKRTGEKVFLECVQDMDHENMFWYRQDPGLGLRLIYFSYDVKMKEKGDIPEGYSVSREKKERFSLILESASTNQTSMYLCASSSASAIYEQYFGPGTRLTVT.

This clone was observed a few times. The V gene is TRBV9, the J gene TRBJ1-6; 8 bases are a match to TRBD1. V was pared by 2 bases and J by 9 bases, with 7 bases of the junction left unmatched. The CDR3 runs 15 residues. Germline-derived CDR1 and CDR2 are SGDLS and YYNGEE. For the CDR3, the DNA is TGTGCCAGCAGCGTTCGAGGACAGGGAGGTTCACCCCTCCACTTT. Protein sequence: CASSVRGQGGSPLHF.

The genes are TRBV28 and TRBJ2-4; no clear D gene. Germline CDR1 MDHEN, CDR2 SYDVKM. The CDR3 runs to 14 residues. With 4 bases removed from V and 4 bases from J, the gap between germline ends came to 11 bases. CDR3 protein: CASSSGAPKNIQYF. CDR3 nucleotides: TGTGCCAGCAGTTCGGGTGCTCCAAAAAACATTCAGTACTTC.

The rearrangement uses TRBV5-5 and TRBJ1-5; no definite D call. The germline V gene encodes CDR1 SGHKS and CDR2 YYEKEE (reference sequence). The CDR3 has 18 residues. V was pared by 0 bases and J by 0 bases, with 16 bases between. CDR3 in amino acids: CASSLEDAGQNSNQPQHF. The CDR3 nucleotides read TGTGCCAGCAGCTTGGAGGATGCGGGTCAGAATAGCAATCAGCCCCAGCATTTT.

The V and J genes are TRBV19 and TRBJ1-5, with D uncertain. The ends were cut back, 3 bases at V and 2 bases at J, with 11 bases in the middle. Germline V gene lookup returns CDR1 LNHDA and CDR2 SQIVND (reference sequence). The CDR3 has 15 amino acids. CDR3 in amino acids: CASSIEPEGNQPQHF. Here the CDR3 DNA reads TGTGCCAGTAGTATCGAGCCGGAAGGCAATCAGCCCCAGCATTTT.

This chain joins TRBV29-1 and TRBJ2-1; TRBD2 aligns across 11 bases. The germline CDR1 and CDR2 sequences are SQVTM and ANQGSEA. The CDR3 runs 13 residues. J lost 4 bases, V lost 7 bases, and 3 bases had no gene match. The CDR3 region is CSGSGGAYNEQFF. CDR3 bases: TGCAGCGGTAGCGGGGGGGCTTACAATGAGCAGTTCTTC.

The chain carries TRBV5-1 and TRBJ2-7; D uncertain. CDR1 and CDR2 (germline): SGHRS, YFSETQ. The length of the CDR3 is 14 residues. V was pared by 0 bases and J by 0 bases, with 7 bases between. CDR3 nucleotide sequence: TGCGCCAGCAGCTTGGGGAGTAACTCCTACGAGCAGTACTTC. The encoded protein is CASSLGSNSYEQYF.

As concerns this clone: In the same sample, other DNA sequences code for this CDR3. The V and J genes are TRBV5-1 and TRBJ2-7, with D perhaps TRBD1 (6 bases). The CDR3 totals 11 residues. Between the trimmed V and J ends, which lost 5 bases and 5 bases, there was a span of 8 bases. The germline CDR1 and CDR2 sequences are SGHRS and YFSETQ. The DNA for the CDR3 is TGCGCCAGCAGAGGGGGTGACGAGCAGTACTTC. Translation gives CASRGGDEQYF.

V and J are TRBV30 and TRBJ1-5; TRBD1 agrees at 7 bases. The V and J ends lost 3 bases and 7 bases, in that order; junction bases with no gene match: 12. Germline loops: CDR1 GTSNPN, CDR2 SVGIG (reference sequence). The CDR3 totals 15 residues. CDR3 loop: CAWSQGDRVGQPQHF. DNA for the CDR3: TGTGCCTGGAGCCAAGGTGACAGGGTTGGGCAGCCCCAGCATTTT.

The chain combines TRBV7-9 with TRBJ2-1; D might be TRBD2 (6 bases). Trimming left V 0 bases short and J 3 bases short, with 18 bases between. CDR1 and CDR2 (germline): SEHNR, FQNEAQ (reference sequence). The CDR3 covers 18 residues. The CDR3 sequence is CASSLAVTGTAVYNEQFF. CDR3 DNA: TGTGCCAGCAGCTTAGCTGTTACCGGGACTGCAGTCTACAATGAGCAGTTCTTC. The complete variable domain, with remaining parts taken from reference TRBV7-9 and TRBJ2-1, reads DTGVSQNPRHKITKRGQNVTFRCDPISEHNRLYWYRQTLGQGPEFLTYFQNEAQLEKSRLLSDRFSAERPKGSFSTLEIQRTEQGDSAMYLCASSLAVTGTAVYNEQFFGPGTRLTVL.

The chain is built from TRBV28 and TRBJ1-2; D is unresolved. Germline CDR1 reads MDHEN; CDR2 reads SYDVKM. V lost 3 bases, J lost 4 bases, and 12 bases lay in between. The length of the CDR3 is 14 residues. The CDR3 sequence: CASSLIGNSYGYTF. In DNA, the CDR3 is TGTGCCAGCAGTTTGATAGGCAATAGCTATGGCTACACCTTC.

The chain combines TRBV19 with TRBJ2-1, with 7 nucleotides matching TRBD2. V lost 2 bases to trimming and J lost 9 bases; unmatched junction nucleotides: 13. The CDR3 loop spans 16 amino acids. CDR1 is LNHDA, CDR2 SQIVND, per germline (reference sequence). The CDR3 region is CASSIKSAGPSPEQFF. CDR3 nucleotides: TGTGCCAGTAGTATAAAATCAGCGGGACCGTCCCCTGAGCAGTTCTTC.

V is TRBV28 and J is TRBJ2-2; possibly TRBD2 for D (5 bases). The CDR3 length is 13 residues. V lost 7 bases to trimming and J lost 4 bases, with 10 bases between them. Looked up from germline, CDR1 is MDHEN and CDR2 is SYDVKM. CDR3 in amino acids: CASTGVATGELFF. The CDR3 DNA is TGTGCCAGCACCGGGGTGGCCACCGGGGAGCTGTTTTTT.

This chain joins TRBV7-2 and TRBJ2-7, with TRBD2 identical over 7 bases. The CDR3 contains 14 residues. Germline lookup yields CDR1 SGHTA and CDR2 FQGNSA. The V gene end was trimmed by 0 bases and the J gene end by 5 bases; junction bases not matched to a gene: 4. The DNA of the CDR3 is TGTGCCAGCAGCTTAGCGGCGGGAGCCAACGAGCAGTACTTC. This sequence encodes CASSLAAGANEQYF.

V usage is TRBV19 and J usage is TRBJ1-1, with D maybe TRBD1 (5 bases). The germline V and J ends were trimmed by 3 bases and 2 bases, with 13 bases remaining between them. The CDR3 loop spans 15 amino acids. Germline CDR1 is LNHDA and CDR2 is SQIVND (reference sequence). CDR3 DNA sequence: TGTGCCAGTAGTATGGCAGGGACCAGAAACACTGAAGCTTTCTTT. This codes for CASSMAGTRNTEAFF.

V usage is TRBV5-6 and J usage is TRBJ2-7, with a possible D match to TRBD2 (5 bases). The V end was cut by 4 bases, the J end by 9 bases, with 23 bases between. Germline CDR1 is SGHDT and CDR2 is YYEEEE. The CDR3 has 15 residues. The CDR3 region is CASSLFFSLAVVQYF. CDR3 sequence (DNA): TGTGCCAGCAGCCTGTTTTTTAGCCTAGCAGTCGTGCAGTACTTC. The full variable domain, completed using reference TRBV5-6 and TRBJ2-7, is DAGVTQSPTHLIKTRGQQVTLRCSPKSGHDTVSWYQQALGQGPQFIFQYYEEEERQRGNFPDRFSGHQFPNYSSELNVNALLLGDSALYLCASSLFFSLAVVQYFGPGTRLTVT.

This clone showed up just a few times. The gene calls are TRBV19 and TRBJ2-7; 7 bases match TRBD1. The CDR3 has 14 amino acids. CDR1 and CDR2 (germline): LNHDA, SQIVND (reference sequence). V gave up 2 bases and J gave up 1 base; unmatched junction bases: 2. CDR3 protein: CASSINRGSYEQYF. CDR3 in DNA: TGTGCCAGTAGTATAAACAGGGGATCCTACGAGCAGTACTTC.

The CDR3 reads CASSLKRTGNTGELFF. CDR3 coding DNA: TGTGCCAGCAGCTTAAAAAGGACTGGCAACACCGGGGAGCTGTTTTTT. This chain uses TRBV7-2 with TRBJ2-2, with D perhaps matching TRBD2 (5 bases). Germline V gene lookup returns CDR1 SGHTA and CDR2 FQGNSA. Trimming pared 2 bases from V and 2 bases from J, leaving 12 bases between. The CDR3 consists of 16 residues. Full variable domain (remainder filled in from reference TRBV7-2 and TRBJ2-2): GAGVSQSPSNKVTEKGKDVELRCDPISGHTALYWYRQSLGQGLEFLIYFQGNSAPDKSGLPSDRFSAERTGGSVSTLTIQRTQQEDSAVYLCASSLKRTGNTGELFFGEGSRLTVL.